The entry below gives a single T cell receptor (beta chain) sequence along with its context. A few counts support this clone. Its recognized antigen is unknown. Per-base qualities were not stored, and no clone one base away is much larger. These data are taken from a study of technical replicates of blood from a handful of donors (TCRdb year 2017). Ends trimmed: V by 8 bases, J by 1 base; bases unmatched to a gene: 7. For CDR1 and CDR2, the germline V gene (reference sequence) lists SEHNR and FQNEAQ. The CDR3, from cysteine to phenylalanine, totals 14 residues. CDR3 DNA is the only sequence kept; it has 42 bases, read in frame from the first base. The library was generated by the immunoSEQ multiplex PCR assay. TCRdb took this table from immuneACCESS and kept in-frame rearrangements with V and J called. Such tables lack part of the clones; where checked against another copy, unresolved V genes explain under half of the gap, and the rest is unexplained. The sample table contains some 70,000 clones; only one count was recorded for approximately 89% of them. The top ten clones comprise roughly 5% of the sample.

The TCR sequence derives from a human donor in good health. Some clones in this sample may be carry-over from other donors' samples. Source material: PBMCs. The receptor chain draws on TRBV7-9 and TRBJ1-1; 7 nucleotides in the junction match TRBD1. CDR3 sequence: CASPSWTGNTEAFF. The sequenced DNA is TGTGCCAGCCCCTCTTGGACAGGGAACACTGAAGCTTTCTTT.